The 18 T cell receptor beta chains listed next were all sequenced from one sample in a study of blood T cell repertoires in COVID-19. The data were produced by immunoSEQ multiplex PCR, yet TCRdb's version contains in-frame clones alone and is incomplete. The repertoire holds roughly 290,000 clones, 75% to 90% seen once, with 2.2% in the top ten. Source material: PBMCs or T cells enriched from blood (not recorded which). These TCRs come from a man aged 25-40 years who had recovered from COVID-19.

This chain links TRBV30 with TRBJ2-5; 7 nucleotides match TRBD1. The CDR3 consists of 15 residues. CDR1 is GTSNPN, CDR2 SVGIG, per germline (reference sequence). V lost 2 bases, J lost 5 bases, and 11 bases stayed unmatched. In DNA, the CDR3 is TGTGCCTGGAGTTTTCTGACAGGGCGAGAGGAGACCCAGTACTTC. It yields the protein CAWSFLTGREETQYF. Complete variable domain (other parts from reference TRBV30 and TRBJ2-5): SQTIHQWPATLVQPVGSPLSLECTVEGTSNPNLYWYRQAAGRGLQLLFYSVGIGQISSEVPQNLSASRPQDRQFILSSKKLLLSDSGFYLCAWSFLTGREETQYFGPGTRLLVL.

The rearrangement joins TRBV10-1 to TRBJ1-1, with TRBD1 identical over 7 bases. The ends lost 3 bases at V and 3 bases at J; junction bases unmatched: 4. Germline V gene sequence: CDR1 WNHNN, CDR2 SYGVQD (reference sequence). This CDR3 has 14 residues. This CDR3 reads CASSDGTADTEAFF. The CDR3 DNA is TGCGCCAGCAGTGATGGGACAGCAGACACTGAAGCTTTCTTT.

The gene calls are TRBV4-3 and TRBJ1-1; D unclear. The CDR3 spans 15 residues. Per germline, CDR1 LGHNA and CDR2 YSLEER. Trimming left V 0 bases short and J 5 bases short, with 13 bases between. For the CDR3, the DNA is TGCGCCAGCAGCCAAGAACCGCAGGTTGGTACTGAAGCTTTCTTT. This gives the protein CASSQEPQVGTEAFF.

J is TRBJ1-4 and V is TRBV6-5, with 9 bases fitting TRBD1. The CDR3 has 15 residues. Germline CDR1 reads MNHEY; CDR2 reads SVGAGI. V dropped 7 bases and J dropped 8; count of bases not matched to a gene: 11. CDR3 DNA: TGTGCCAGCACAAATTCCGGGACAGGGAAAGAAAAACTGTTTTTT. Its translation: CASTNSGTGKEKLFF.

The V gene is TRBV4-1, the J gene TRBJ1-1; 9 bases map to TRBD1. Germline assignment: CDR1 MGHRA and CDR2 YSYEKL. V shed 4 bases, J shed 6 bases, and the junction held 12 bases outside the gene matches. CDR3 length: 16 amino acids. This CDR3 is CASSPLGQGRVAEAFF. The DNA of the CDR3 is TGCGCCAGCAGCCCTTTGGGACAGGGACGAGTAGCTGAAGCTTTCTTT.

The genes are TRBV4-1 and TRBJ1-3; D is uncertain. This CDR3 is built from 16 residues. The V gene lost 1 base and the J gene lost 0 bases, with 10 bases spanning the gap. Germline CDR1 reads MGHRA; CDR2 reads YSYEKL. The CDR3, as DNA: TGCGCCAGCAGCCAAGCGAACCGCGCCTCTGGAAACACCATATATTTT. As protein: CASSQANRASGNTIYF.

This chain connects TRBV7-8 to TRBJ2-7; 10 bases are shared with TRBD1. The CDR3 sequence is 14 residues long. Germline V gene sequence: CDR1 SGHVS, CDR2 FQNEAQ. Losses at the gene ends were 5 bases for V and 7 bases for J; bases not matched to a gene: 8. CDR3 protein: CASSLRQGAREQYF. The DNA for the CDR3 is TGTGCCAGCAGCCTCCGACAGGGGGCGCGAGAGCAGTACTTC. The full variable domain, completed using reference TRBV7-8 and TRBJ2-7, is GAGVSQSPRYKVAKRGQDVALRCDPISGHVSLFWYQQALGQGPEFLTYFQNEAQLDKSGLPSDRFFAERPEGSVSTLKIQRTQQEDSAVYLCASSLRQGAREQYFGPGTRLTVT.

The chain has TRBV24-1 and TRBJ2-7, with 12 bases that match TRBD1. The CDR3 extends over 16 amino acids. Germline trimming cut 3 bases from V and 5 bases from J; bases unmatched to any gene: 7. CDR1 KGHDR and CDR2 SFDVKD come from the germline V gene. The CDR3 loop reads CATSDPSGTGGDEQYF. As DNA, the CDR3 is TGTGCCACCAGTGATCCTAGCGGGACAGGGGGCGACGAGCAGTACTTC.

The V call is TRBV5-1, the J call TRBJ2-7, with D maybe TRBD2 (5 bases). Germline CDR1 is SGHRS and CDR2 is YFSETQ. This CDR3 is built from 12 residues. V gave up 4 bases and J gave up 2 bases, with 7 bases separating them. CDR3 region: CASSTGTYEQYF. The CDR3 coding sequence is TGCGCCAGCAGCACGGGGACCTACGAGCAGTACTTC. The full variable domain, with the rest looked up from reference TRBV5-1 and TRBJ2-7, is KAGVTQTPRYLIKTRGQQVTLSCSPISGHRSVSWYQQTPGQGLQFLFEYFSETQRNKGNFPGRFSGRQFSNSRSEMNVSTLELGDSALYLCASSTGTYEQYFGPGTRLTVT.

The rearrangement joins TRBV7-9 to TRBJ1-5; D ambiguous. Germline values: CDR1 SEHNR, CDR2 FQNEAQ (reference sequence). The CDR3 is made up of 15 amino acids. V was pared by 1 base and J by 0 bases, with 7 bases between. The DNA for the CDR3 is TGTGCCAGCAGCTTAGAAGCCTATAGCAATCAGCCCCAGCATTTT. This translates into CASSLEAYSNQPQHF.

For this clone: Within the sample, other DNA sequences also encode this same CDR3. The chain uses TRBV5-1 and TRBJ1-5; no clear D gene. CDR3 length equals 14 residues. V was trimmed by 0 bases and J by 4 bases, leaving 8 bases between them. Germline assignment: CDR1 SGHRS and CDR2 YFSETQ. Here the CDR3 reads CASSLAGSNQPQHF. Written as DNA, the CDR3 is TGCGCCAGCAGCTTGGCGGGGTCTAATCAGCCCCAGCATTTT.

Only a few counts were recorded for this clone. The chain employs TRBV5-5 and TRBJ1-2; 10 bases align to TRBD1. J was trimmed by 4 bases and V by 0 bases; bases with no gene match: 3. CDR1 and CDR2 (germline): SGHKS, YYEKEE (reference sequence). The CDR3 has 15 amino acids. Here the CDR3 DNA reads TGTGCCAGCAGCTTGGGGGGACAGGGGATCTATGGCTACACCTTC. Translation: CASSLGGQGIYGYTF.

This chain links TRBV6-5 with TRBJ1-1; 10 bases align to TRBD1. The CDR3 covers 16 residues. The J segment lost 6 bases and the V segment lost 4 bases, leaving 11 bases of the junction unmatched. CDR1 and CDR2 from the germline V gene are MNHEY and SVGAGI. This CDR3 is CASSFYFRDRGAEAFF. In nucleotides, the CDR3 is TGTGCCAGCAGTTTTTACTTCCGGGACAGGGGCGCTGAAGCTTTCTTT.

V gene TRBV5-5 combines with J gene TRBJ2-4; TRBD1 might be the D (6 bases). Germline CDR1 SGHKS, CDR2 YYEKEE (reference sequence). This CDR3 contains 17 residues. The V and J ends lost 0 bases and 0 bases respectively, with 13 bases between them. CDR3 loop: CASSLGYREGAKNIQYF. In DNA form, the CDR3 reads TGTGCCAGCAGCTTGGGTTACAGGGAAGGAGCCAAAAACATTCAGTACTTC.

In this sample, this clone turned up once. The V gene is TRBV4-1, the J gene TRBJ1-6; a weak D match, TRBD1 (5 bases). Germline V gene lookup returns CDR1 MGHRA and CDR2 YSYEKL. The CDR3 runs to 17 residues. V lost 2 bases and J lost 1, with 12 bases in between. The CDR3 loop is CASSQPTGVSYNSPLHF. For the CDR3, the DNA is TGCGCCAGCAGCCAACCGACGGGGGTGTCCTATAATTCACCCCTCCACTTT.

This clone was seen once. V is TRBV6-1 and J is TRBJ1-3; D is possibly TRBD1 (5 bases). V was pared by 3 bases and J by 2 bases, with 5 bases between. Germline-derived CDR1 and CDR2 are MNHNS and SASEGT. The CDR3 contains 13 residues. This chain's CDR3 is CASSDRAGNTIYF. DNA for the CDR3: TGTGCCAGCAGTGACAGGGCTGGAAACACCATATATTTT.

This clone showed up just a few times. The chain links TRBV6-5 to TRBJ1-4; 10 bases agree with TRBD1. This CDR3 contains 15 residues. Germline V gene data show CDR1 as MNHEY and CDR2 as SVGAGI. With 6 bases clipped from V and 8 bases from J, the junction kept 9 bases outside the gene matches. CDR3 in DNA: TGTGCCAGCAGCCACTCCGGGACAGGGGACGAAAAACTGTTTTTT. This translates into CASSHSGTGDEKLFF.

This clone showed up just a few times. One end of the junction does not line up with germline, which may come from a read error. The chain joins TRBV10-3 to TRBJ1-3, with TRBD1 matching over 7 bases. The CDR3 is 14 amino acids. Germline CDR1 and CDR2: ENHRY and SYGVKD. The CDR3, as DNA: TGTGCCGTAATGACAGGGTTCTCTGGAAACACCATGTATTTT. Its translation: CAVMTGFSGNTMYF.